Listed below are T cell receptor beta chains from one sample, sequenced in a study of cytomegalovirus exposure and HLA in healthy donors. Sequencing was performed with immunoSEQ multiplex PCR; in TCRdb, only in-frame clones are kept and a portion is missing. Among approximately 210,000 clones listed, 79% were seen once. Sample: PBMCs. The receptors derive from a woman aged 45 to 65 in good health and CMV-seronegative. Each CDR3 is given with its conserved first and last residue. The order of the fields is CDR3 protein, CDR3 DNA, clone size, J gene, D gene, V gene. A D gene is named only where the DNA matches it firmly. Clone size is not always given. Where it is, it says once, few, many or a class for expanded clones.

CASSQATEDEKLFF	TGTGCCAGCAGCCAAGCGACAGAGGATGAAAAACTGTTTTTT	NA	TRBJ1-4	NA	TRBV16
CASSISGTGGENEQFF	TGTGCCAGCAGCATTTCCGGGACAGGGGGCGAGAATGAGCAGTTCTTC	NA	TRBJ2-1	TRBD1	TRBV7-2
CASSLKAGSGAGELFF	TGCGCCAGCAGCCTTAAGGCGGGATCCGGGGCCGGGGAGCTGTTTTTT	NA	TRBJ2-2	NA	TRBV4-3
CASSLLASGGPLSETQYF	TGTGCCAGCAGCTTGTTGGCGAGCGGGGGGCCCCTCTCAGAGACCCAGTACTTC	once	TRBJ2-5	TRBD2	TRBV5-6
CASSPTLAVTDTQYF	TGCGCCAGCAGCCCTACACTAGCGGTCACAGATACGCAGTATTTT	NA	TRBJ2-3	TRBD2	TRBV4-3
CASSWGGRAYEQYF	TGTGCCAGCAGCTGGGGGGGGCGGGCCTACGAGCAGTACTTC	NA	TRBJ2-7	NA	TRBV5-6
CASTPTRQLQYYGYTF	TGCGCCAGCACCCCAACTCGACAGTTGCAGTACTATGGCTACACCTTC	NA	TRBJ1-2	NA	TRBV4-1
CASRRFPGERVFNEQFF	TGCGCCAGCAGGCGGTTCCCAGGGGAACGGGTTTTCAATGAGCAGTTCTTC	NA	TRBJ2-1	NA	TRBV5-1
CASSKLAGSYNEQFF	TGTGCCAGCAGTAAACTAGCGGGATCCTACAATGAGCAGTTCTTC	few	TRBJ2-1	TRBD2	TRBV27
CASSVVSAPSYEQYF	TGTGCCAGCTCCGTTGTTAGCGCACCCTCCTACGAGCAGTACTTC	NA	TRBJ2-7	NA	TRBV28
CASSLMGGRGYEQYF	TGTGCCAGCAGCTTGATGGGCGGGAGGGGGTACGAGCAGTACTTC	NA	TRBJ2-7	TRBD2	TRBV5-4
CANRRDGGTGELFF	TGTGCCAACAGGCGGGATGGGGGAACCGGGGAGCTGTTTTTT	NA	TRBJ2-2	NA	TRBV10-3
CASTEKTGRYNEQFF	TGTGCCAGCACCGAAAAGACAGGGCGGTACAATGAGCAGTTCTTC	NA	TRBJ2-1	TRBD1	TRBV27
CASSPGQEYEQYF	TGTGCCAGCAGTCCGGGACAAGAATACGAGCAGTACTTC	NA	TRBJ2-7	NA	TRBV9
CASTRQGLMDTQYF	TGTGCCAGCACCAGACAGGGGCTCATGGATACGCAGTATTTT	NA	TRBJ2-3	TRBD1	TRBV27
CASSLPLTGGNEKLFF	TGCGCCAGCAGCTTGCCCCTGACAGGGGGCAATGAAAAACTGTTTTTT	NA	TRBJ1-4	TRBD1	TRBV5-1
CASSLRTSGGLDTQYF	TGTGCCAGCAGCCTGAGGACTAGCGGGGGTCTAGATACGCAGTATTTT	NA	TRBJ2-3	TRBD2	TRBV9
CSVRTGYGYTF	TGCAGCGTGCGGACAGGCTATGGCTACACCTTC	NA	TRBJ1-2	TRBD1	TRBV20-1
CASSEAGGENQPQHF	TGTGCCAGCAGTGAAGCCGGGGGGGAGAATCAGCCCCAGCATTTT	NA	TRBJ1-5	NA	TRBV6-1
CASRRGTGLSTNEKLFF	TGTGCCAGCAGGAGGGGGACAGGGCTTTCAACTAATGAAAAACTGTTTTTT	NA	TRBJ1-4	TRBD1	TRBV2
CASANRGTDTQYF	TGTGCCAGTGCAAACAGGGGGACAGATACGCAGTATTTT	NA	TRBJ2-3	TRBD1	TRBV19
CASTGHRSGANVLTF	TGTGCCAGTACGGGACACCGCTCTGGGGCCAACGTCCTGACTTTC	NA	TRBJ2-6	NA	TRBV28